These 25 T cell receptor beta chains were all obtained from the same sample, sequenced in a study of persistence of HIV-infected CD4 T cells (dated by TCRdb to the early 2020s). In light of the paper, this sample's treatment or condition label describes: suppressive antiretroviral therapy. A pool of overlapping HIV-1 Gag 15-mer peptides, at 0.75 to 1 ug per peptide per mL, was used to stimulate the cells. Responding CD4+ T cells were sorted by upregulation of both CD40 ligand and CD69. The immunoSEQ hsTCRB assay version 4, run in survey mode, was used to sequence TCRbeta repertoires from genomic DNA. In TCRdb, the immuneACCESS table is reduced to in-frame sequences with V and J assigned. These tables do not hold every clone; where another copy was compared, an unresolved V gene accounts for under half, and the others remain unexplained. The sample table shows 25,000 to 35,000 clones, and less than 75% are seen once. Approximately 1.4% of the sample lies in the top ten.

Antigens of these TCRs are unknown. The material was CD4+ T cells sorted from PBMCs after roughly 18-hour stimulation, obtained from a patient who received antiretroviral therapy. The cell subset or site label corresponds to: CD40L+CD69+ CD4 T cells responding to HIV-1 Gag peptides. Receptors were obtained from an adult man with HIV who was CMV-seropositive.

This clone is large within its sample. J is TRBJ2-7 and V is TRBV10-1, with 10 bases matching TRBD1. CDR1 WNHNN and CDR2 SYGVQD come from the germline V gene (reference sequence). With V trimmed by 6 bases and J by 2 bases, 7 bases remained unmatched. The CDR3 extends over 15 amino acids. Written as DNA, the CDR3 is TGCGCCAGCAGCCCCATGGGGACAGGGGCCTACGAGCAGTACTTC. Protein sequence: CASSPMGTGAYEQYF.

The CDR3 reads CASSSDSRGSYEQYF. DNA of the CDR3: TGTGCCAGCAGTTCGGACTCTAGAGGCTCCTACGAGCAGTACTTC. The rearrangement joins TRBV27 to TRBJ2-7; possible D gene TRBD2, 5 bases. Trimming removed 4 bases from V and 0 bases from J, with 13 bases in between. Looked up from germline, CDR1 is MNHEY and CDR2 is SMNVEV (reference sequence). The CDR3 covers 15 residues.

V usage is TRBV6-4 and J usage is TRBJ1-4; 7 nucleotides line up with TRBD1. V lost 3 bases to trimming and J lost 0 bases; unmatched junction nucleotides: 1. The CDR3 loop spans 15 amino acids. Per the germline V gene, CDR1 is MRHNA and CDR2 is SNTAGT. In DNA form, the CDR3 reads TGTGCCAGCAGTGAAGGGACAGCAACTAATGAAAAACTGTTTTTT. Translating gives CASSEGTATNEKLFF.

The chain recombines TRBV4-2 with TRBJ1-6, with TRBD1 matching 8 bases. From germline, CDR1 is LGHNA and CDR2 YNFKEQ. V lost 1 base to trimming and J lost 7 bases; unmatched junction nucleotides: 9. The CDR3 loop spans 17 amino acids. The DNA for the CDR3 is TGTGCCAGCAGCCAAGTTGGTGGGACAGGAGGGAATTCACCCCTCCACTTT. Encoded protein: CASSQVGGTGGNSPLHF.

V gene TRBV6-6 combines with J gene TRBJ1-3; D remains unclear. Trimming took off 7 bases at V and 4 bases at J, with 17 bases between the two ends. The CDR3 has 15 residues. Germline CDR1 and CDR2: MNHNY and SVGAGI (reference sequence). This CDR3 reads CASTESSGGGNTIYF. The CDR3 nucleotides read TGTGCCAGCACCGAAAGCAGCGGAGGGGGAAACACCATATATTTT.

V gene TRBV7-3 combines with J gene TRBJ1-2; D unresolved. CDR1 and CDR2 from the germline V gene are SGHTA and FQGTGA. This CDR3 comprises 13 residues. V lost 2 bases, J lost 6 bases, and 10 bases lay in between. CDR3 sequence reads: CASSLSENHGYTF. The CDR3 bases are TGTGCCAGCAGCTTATCAGAGAACCATGGCTACACCTTC.

A remark on this clone: One junction end disagrees with the germline gene, perhaps due to a read error. The chain carries TRBV10-3 and TRBJ1-5; 8 bases are a match to TRBD1. Germline CDR1 reads ENHRY; CDR2 reads SYGVKD. The length of the CDR3 is 12 residues. The CDR3 coding sequence is TGTGCCATCAGTGATAACTCAGGGGGCGTCCTTTTT. Its translation is CAISDNSGGVLF.

This clone came up once. J is TRBJ1-4 and V is TRBV7-2; D may be TRBD1 (5 bases). The CDR3 spans 14 residues. Per the germline V gene, CDR1 is SGHTA and CDR2 is FQGNSA. The V and J ends lost 9 bases and 0 bases respectively, with 11 bases between them. DNA of the CDR3: TGTGCCAGTACGGGACCTGCAACTAATGAAAAACTGTTTTTT. It specifies CASTGPATNEKLFF.

In its sample, this clone is medium-sized. The V and J genes are TRBV4-1 and TRBJ2-2; maybe TRBD1 (6 bases). Germline-derived CDR1 and CDR2 are MGHRA and YSYEKL. Trimming shortened V by 0 bases and J by 6 bases, and 17 bases separated the two germline ends. The CDR3 sequence is 17 residues long. The chain's CDR3 is CASSQEARQGHAGELFF. The DNA for the CDR3 is TGCGCCAGCAGCCAAGAGGCTCGGCAGGGGCACGCCGGGGAGCTGTTTTTT.

CDR3 loop: CAISEGQGANQPQHF. The CDR3 DNA reads as TGTGCCATCAGTGAAGGACAGGGGGCAAATCAGCCCCAGCATTTT. The chain links TRBV10-3 to TRBJ1-5, with 11 bases identical to TRBD1. V dropped 3 bases and J dropped 4; count of bases not matched to a gene: 2. This CDR3 is built from 15 residues. Germline V gene data show CDR1 as ENHRY and CDR2 as SYGVKD.

This chain links TRBV15 with TRBJ2-3; the D gene is possibly TRBD1 (6 bases). Germline CDR1 LNHNV, CDR2 YYDKDF (reference sequence). The CDR3 loop spans 16 amino acids. The V gene lost 0 bases and the J gene lost 5 bases, with 15 bases spanning the gap. CDR3 nucleotide sequence: TGTGCCACCAGCAGAGATCAGGGGTCCTTGGGAGATACGCAGTATTTT. Encoded protein: CATSRDQGSLGDTQYF.

In this sample, this clone turned up a few times. V is TRBV10-1 and J is TRBJ2-3; D is undetermined. The length of the CDR3 is 15 residues. V dropped 0 bases and J dropped 0 bases, with 7 bases sitting between them. Germline V gene data show CDR1 as WNHNN and CDR2 as SYGVQD (reference sequence). The CDR3 nucleotides are TGCGCCAGCAGTGAGTCACAACAGAGCACAGATACGCAGTATTTT. This codes for CASSESQQSTDTQYF.

V and J are TRBV7-7 and TRBJ2-2; D might be TRBD1 (5 bases). Germline CDR1 is SSHAT and CDR2 is FNYEAQ (reference sequence). This CDR3 comprises 16 residues. Trimming pared 1 base from V and 1 base from J, leaving 10 bases between. CDR3 amino acids: CASSLDGTGNTGELFF. The CDR3, as DNA: TGTGCCAGCAGCTTAGATGGCACAGGGAACACCGGGGAGCTGTTTTTT.

This clone was seen a handful of times. This chain links TRBV6-5 with TRBJ1-2, with D unclear. V was pared by 10 bases and J by 7 bases, with 13 bases between. The germline CDR1 and CDR2 sequences are MNHEY and SVGAGI. This CDR3 has 11 amino acids. The CDR3 coding sequence is TGTGCCACCCAAACAACGGGTGGCTACACCTTC. This gives the protein CATQTTGGYTF.

In its sample, this clone was seen once. V and J are TRBV7-3 and TRBJ2-1; unclear D gene. The CDR3 extends over 15 amino acids. Germline CDR1 reads SGHTA; CDR2 reads FQGTGA. V lost 4 bases and J 7 bases, leaving 17 bases between the germline ends. The chain's CDR3 is CASSSTSGPWNEQFF. For the CDR3, the DNA is TGTGCCAGCAGCTCTACTTCTGGTCCTTGGAATGAGCAGTTCTTC.

This sequence joins TRBV15 and TRBJ2-7; TRBD1 might be the D (6 bases). Germline values: CDR1 LNHNV, CDR2 YYDKDF (reference sequence). V lost 2 bases, J lost 5 bases, and 13 bases lay in between. The CDR3 consists of 14 residues. The CDR3 bases are TGTGCCACCAGCAGATCAACACAGGGTGACGAGCAGTACTTC. Amino acids: CATSRSTQGDEQYF.

Turning to this clone: A much larger clone lies a single base off, so this may be a read error. In the same sample, other DNA sequences code for this CDR3. This chain connects TRBV24-1 to TRBJ2-7; 11 nucleotides line up with TRBD1. CDR3 length: 15 residues. The germline gives CDR1 KGHDR, CDR2 SFDVKD. Unmatched junction bases numbered 3, after V lost 2 bases and J lost 4 bases. Written as DNA, the CDR3 is TGTGCCACCAGTGATTCCGGGACAGGGGGATACGAGCAGTACTTC. Its protein product is CATSDSGTGGYEQYF.

V and J are TRBV9 and TRBJ2-1, with 11 bases lining up with TRBD2. There are 14 residues in the CDR3. Germline trimming cut 3 bases from V and 9 bases from J; bases unmatched to any gene: 5. CDR1 is SGDLS, CDR2 YYNGEE, per germline. The CDR3 DNA follows: TGTGCCAGCAGCGATAGCGGGGGGGCCACTGAGCAGTTCTTC. Protein sequence: CASSDSGGATEQFF.

V gene TRBV28 combines with J gene TRBJ2-1; TRBD1 or TRBD2 may be the D gene (5 bases each). Germline V gives CDR1 MDHEN, CDR2 SYDVKM. Trimming stripped 5 bases from V and 7 bases from J, with 12 bases between. This CDR3 spans 13 amino acids. CDR3: CASSPHGGNEQFF. In nucleotides, the CDR3 is TGTGCCAGCAGTCCTCATGGGGGAAATGAGCAGTTCTTC.

J is TRBJ1-1 and V is TRBV19; TRBD1 is a possible D gene (5 bases). Trimming cost V 4 bases and J 0 bases, with 9 bases left between them. The CDR3 consists of 14 residues. Germline V lookup: CDR1 LNHDA, CDR2 SQIVND (reference sequence). Written as DNA, the CDR3 is TGTGCCAGTAGTAGAGAGGGGTTGAACACTGAAGCTTTCTTT. Its translation is CASSREGLNTEAFF.

In DNA, the CDR3 is TGTGCCAGCAGTTACCTCGGGACAGGGCTCAGCAGGAATGAGCAGTTCTTC. This sequence encodes CASSYLGTGLSRNEQFF. The rearrangement joins TRBV6-2 or TRBV6-3 to TRBJ2-1, with TRBD1 identical over 9 bases. With 2 bases clipped from V and 7 bases from J, the junction kept 12 bases outside the gene matches. This CDR3 contains 17 residues. Germline V gene sequence: CDR1 MNHEY, CDR2 SVGEGT.

This clone counts as medium-sized (0.01 to 0.1%). The chain recombines TRBV6-5 with TRBJ2-1; 8 bases align to TRBD1. This CDR3 is 13 amino acids long. V shed 4 bases and J 5 bases; nucleotides not matched to a gene: 1. Looked up from germline, CDR1 is MNHEY and CDR2 is SVGAGI. In nucleotides, the CDR3 is TGTGCCAGCAGTTGGGACAGGAACAATGAGCAGTTCTTC. Its protein product is CASSWDRNNEQFF.

This clone was recorded a few times. V usage is TRBV6-2 or TRBV6-3 and J usage is TRBJ2-7; D assignment may be TRBD1 or TRBD2 (5 bases each). Germline assignment: CDR1 MNHEY and CDR2 SVGEGT. The CDR3 totals 14 residues. Trimming pared 6 bases from V and 5 bases from J, leaving 17 bases between. CDR3 nucleotides: TGTGCCAGCAGCCTGCCGGGGCCTCGGAACGAGCAGTACTTC. Translating gives CASSLPGPRNEQYF.

This chain links TRBV5-6 with TRBJ1-2; D is ambiguous. Trimming cost V 4 bases and J 1 base, with 17 bases left between them. Germline V gene sequence: CDR1 SGHDT, CDR2 YYEEEE. The CDR3 is 16 amino acids. The CDR3 nucleotides read TGTGCCAGCAGCCCCGGACTTGGCACATATAACTATGGCTACACCTTC. Translation gives CASSPGLGTYNYGYTF.

The chain is built from TRBV12-3 or TRBV12-4 and TRBJ2-3; TRBD1 might be the D (5 bases). CDR3 length equals 13 residues. Trimming removed 3 bases from V and 2 bases from J, with 6 bases in between. CDR3 DNA sequence: TGTGCCAGCAGTTTGGACACCACAGATACGCAGTATTTT. Residues: CASSLDTTDTQYF.